This record concerns one T cell receptor beta chain sequence. Time point in this sample: pre-treatment sample, taken before nivolumab and TIL therapy. The source of the sample is a study of TIL therapy for anti-PD-1-resistant metastatic lung cancer. This was the immunoSEQ v3 assay. Profiling relied on immunoSEQ multiplex PCR, and the TCRdb table lists in-frame clones only, not all of them. The repertoire holds some 18,000 clones, with around four fifths as singletons. There are 17 residues in the CDR3. With 1 base clipped from V and 5 bases from J, the junction kept 13 bases outside the gene matches. Germline CDR1 and CDR2: SGHTA and FQGNSA.

The V gene is TRBV7-2, the J gene TRBJ2-5; 7 bases map to TRBD2. The TCR comes from a person between 30 and 79 years old with non-small cell lung cancer. This material consisted of blood, taken at baseline. CDR3 DNA: TGTGCCAGCAGCTTAGTGGGCGGGAGCGGGGTCGGGGAGACCCAGTACTTC. This gives the protein CASSLVGGSGVGETQYF.